This T cell receptor beta chain is from a study of patients and donors after allogeneic stem cell transplantation. TCRdb re-analysed the RT-PCR reads in MiXCR, keeping a single row per CDR3 protein. Of about 960,000 distinct CDR3 sequences in the sample, roughly 18% were seen once. Only a few counts were recorded for this clonotype. The CDR3 has 12 amino acids. The germline V and J ends were trimmed by 3 bases and 6 bases, with 5 bases remaining between them. The clonotype originates from a human donor who was either an allogeneic HSCT recipient or a stem cell or donor lymphocyte infusion donor (not recorded which). It is not recorded whose cells these are; they may come from a transplant donor. V and J are TRBV12-3 or TRBV12-4 and TRBJ2-2; D not resolved. The sample comprised blood, either unsorted or a sorted T cell fraction (not recorded which). In DNA, the CDR3 is TGTGCCAGCAGTTTCATTCCCGGGGAGCTGTTTTTT. It codes for CASSFIPGELFF.